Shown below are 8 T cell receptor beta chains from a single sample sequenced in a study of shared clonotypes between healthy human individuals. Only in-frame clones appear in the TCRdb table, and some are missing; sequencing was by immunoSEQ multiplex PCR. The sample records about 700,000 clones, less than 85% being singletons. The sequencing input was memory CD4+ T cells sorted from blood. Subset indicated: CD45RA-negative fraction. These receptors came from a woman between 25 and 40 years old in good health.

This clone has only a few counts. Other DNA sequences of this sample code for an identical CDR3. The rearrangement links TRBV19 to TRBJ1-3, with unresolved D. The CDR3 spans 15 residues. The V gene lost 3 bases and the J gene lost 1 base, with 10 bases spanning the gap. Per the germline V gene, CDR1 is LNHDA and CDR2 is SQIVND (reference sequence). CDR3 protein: CASSISVASGNTIYF. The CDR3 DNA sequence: TGTGCCAGTAGTATTTCAGTCGCGTCTGGAAACACCATATATTTT.

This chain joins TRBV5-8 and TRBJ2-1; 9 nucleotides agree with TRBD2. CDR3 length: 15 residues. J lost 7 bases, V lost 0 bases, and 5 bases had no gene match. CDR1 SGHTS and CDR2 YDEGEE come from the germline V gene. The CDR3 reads CASSLVAGGGNEQFF. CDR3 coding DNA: TGTGCCAGCAGCTTGGTCGCGGGAGGGGGGAATGAGCAGTTCTTC. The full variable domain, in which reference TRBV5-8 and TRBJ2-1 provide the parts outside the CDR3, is EAGVTQSPTHLIKTRGQQATLRCSPISGHTSVYWYQQALGLGLQFLLWYDEGEERNRGNFPPRFSGRQFPNYSSELNVNALELEDSALYLCASSLVAGGGNEQFFGPGTRLTVL.

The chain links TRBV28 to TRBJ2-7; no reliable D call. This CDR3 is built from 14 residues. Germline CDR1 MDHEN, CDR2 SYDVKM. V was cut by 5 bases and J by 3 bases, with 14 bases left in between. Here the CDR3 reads CASSTSHPYYEQYF. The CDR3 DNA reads TGTGCCAGCAGTACTTCCCACCCCTACTACGAGCAGTACTTC.

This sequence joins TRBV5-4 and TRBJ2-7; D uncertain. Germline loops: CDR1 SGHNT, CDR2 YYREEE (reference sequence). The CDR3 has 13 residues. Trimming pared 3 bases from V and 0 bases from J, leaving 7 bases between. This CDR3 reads CASSYTDSYEQYF. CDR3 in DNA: TGTGCCAGCAGCTACACAGACTCCTACGAGCAGTACTTC.

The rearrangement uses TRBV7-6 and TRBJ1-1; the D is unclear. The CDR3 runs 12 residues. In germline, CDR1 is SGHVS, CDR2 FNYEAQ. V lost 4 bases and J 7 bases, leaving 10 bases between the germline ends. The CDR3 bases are TGTGCCAGCAGCTACTCGGTCGGTGAAGCTTTCTTT. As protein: CASSYSVGEAFF.

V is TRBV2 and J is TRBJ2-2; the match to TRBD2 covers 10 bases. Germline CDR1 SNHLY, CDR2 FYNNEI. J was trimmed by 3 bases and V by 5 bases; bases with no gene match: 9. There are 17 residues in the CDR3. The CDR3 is CASSIVPGLAYTGELFF. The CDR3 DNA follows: TGTGCCAGCAGTATTGTCCCGGGACTAGCGTACACCGGGGAGCTGTTTTTT.

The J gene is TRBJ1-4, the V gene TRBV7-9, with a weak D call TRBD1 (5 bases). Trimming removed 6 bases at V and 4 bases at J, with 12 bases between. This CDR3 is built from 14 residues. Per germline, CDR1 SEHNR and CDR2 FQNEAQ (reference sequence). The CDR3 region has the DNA TGTGCCAGCAGTCTAACCAGGGATAATGAAAAACTGTTTTTT. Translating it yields CASSLTRDNEKLFF.

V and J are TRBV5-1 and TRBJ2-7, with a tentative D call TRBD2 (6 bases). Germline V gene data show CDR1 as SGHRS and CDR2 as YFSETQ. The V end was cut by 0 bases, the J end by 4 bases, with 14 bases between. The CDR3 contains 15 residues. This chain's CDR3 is CASSLVGTAAYEQYF. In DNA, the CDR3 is TGCGCCAGCAGCTTGGTGGGGACTGCAGCATACGAGCAGTACTTC.